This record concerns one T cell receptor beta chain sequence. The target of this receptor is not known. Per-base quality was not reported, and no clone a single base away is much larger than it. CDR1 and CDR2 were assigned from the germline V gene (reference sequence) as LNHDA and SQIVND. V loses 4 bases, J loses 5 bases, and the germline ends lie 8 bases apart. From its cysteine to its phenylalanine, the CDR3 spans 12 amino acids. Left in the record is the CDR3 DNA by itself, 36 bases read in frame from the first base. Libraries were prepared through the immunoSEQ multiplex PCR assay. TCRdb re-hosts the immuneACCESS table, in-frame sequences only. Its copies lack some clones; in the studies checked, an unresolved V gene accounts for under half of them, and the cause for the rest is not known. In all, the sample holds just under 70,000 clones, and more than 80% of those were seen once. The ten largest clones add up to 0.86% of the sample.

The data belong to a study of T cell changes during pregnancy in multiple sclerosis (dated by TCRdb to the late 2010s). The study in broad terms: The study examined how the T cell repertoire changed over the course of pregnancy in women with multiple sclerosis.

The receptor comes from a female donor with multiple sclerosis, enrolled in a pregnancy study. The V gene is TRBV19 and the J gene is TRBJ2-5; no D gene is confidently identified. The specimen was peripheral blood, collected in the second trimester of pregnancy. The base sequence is TGTGCCAGTAGTAACGGGTGGGAGACCCAGTACTTC. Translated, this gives CASSNGWETQYF. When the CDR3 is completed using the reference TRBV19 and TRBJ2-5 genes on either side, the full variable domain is DGGITQSPKYLFRKEGQNVTLSCEQNLNHDAMYWYRQDPGQGLRLIYYSQIVNDFQKGDIAEGYSVSREKKESFPLTVTSAQKNPTAFYLCASSNGWETQYFGPGTRLLVL.